Below, one T cell receptor (beta chain) is given with its context. The cDNA was generated by 5'RACE with 10-nucleotide random UMIs. TCRdb used MiXCR to reprocess the 5' RACE reads, holding one entry per CDR3 protein. In the table there are tens of thousands of distinct CDR3 sequences, just under 6% of which are singletons. The sample is drawn from a study of neurological immune-mediated disorders. From germline, CDR1 is MNHEY and CDR2 SVGEGT. The V end was cut by 2 bases, the J end by 10 bases, with 12 bases between. CDR3 length: 13 residues. The sorted libraries involved the use of about 1 million CD4+ or CD8+ T cells.

The sample comprised CD4+ T cells from blood. This rearrangement joins TRBV6-2 or TRBV6-3 to TRBJ2-1; D remains ambiguous. This clonotype was sampled from a young woman with multiple sclerosis. CDR3: CASSYLGLGEQFF. CDR3 DNA: TGTGCCAGCAGTTACCTGGGGTTGGGCGAGCAGTTCTTC.